These T cell receptor beta chains were read from a single sample in a study of blood T cell repertoires in COVID-19. Profiled with immunoSEQ multiplex PCR; TCRdb holds only in-frame clones, not every one. The sample contains about 480,000 clones, more than 70% of which appear only once. The source material was peripheral blood. These receptors originate from a woman between 45 and 65 years old with COVID-19, enrolled during active disease. CDR3s include the opening cysteine and the closing phenylalanine or tryptophan. A D gene is named only where the DNA matches it firmly. Only some rows state a clone size, as once, few, many or a class for expanded clones.

j_call d_call v_call clone_size cdr3_nt cdr3_aa
TRBJ1-2 TRBD1 TRBV4-2 once TGTGCCAGCAGCCCCCCGGGACAGGTAGCTAACTATGGCTACACCTTC CASSPPGQVANYGYTF
TRBJ1-2 . TRBV7-2 . TGTGCCAGCAGCTTAGAAAGACAGCCTTATGGCTACACCTTC CASSLERQPYGYTF
TRBJ1-1 . TRBV18 . TGTGCCAGCTCACCATCGGGCGGGGTTTTCTTT CASSPSGGVFF
TRBJ1-1 . TRBV11-1 . TGTGCCAGCAGCTTCAGGGGAGGGACTGAAGCTTTCTTT CASSFRGGTEAFF
TRBJ1-1 . TRBV4-1 . TGCGCCAGCAGCCGAGGGCGCGAGACCACTGAAGCTTTCTTT CASSRGRETTEAFF
TRBJ2-3 . TRBV6-5 . TGTGCCAGCTTGGACTTTCAGCCGTATTTT CASLDFQPYF
TRBJ2-2 TRBD1 TRBV19 . TGTGCCAGTAGTATAGACCGGGACAGAGGGAACACCGGGGAGCTGTTTTTT CASSIDRDRGNTGELFF
TRBJ1-6 . TRBV6-5 . TGTGCCAGCAGTTACTCCTGGGGGGATTCACCCCTCCACTTT CASSYSWGDSPLHF
TRBJ1-4 . TRBV5-5 . TGTGCCAGCAGCTTGTCTCCCTTACAGGCCTCAACTAATGAAAAACTGTTTTTT CASSLSPLQASTNEKLFF
TRBJ2-1 TRBD2 TRBV29-1 . TGCAGCGTTTCCGGACTAGCGTCTACCTACAATGAGCAGTTCTTC CSVSGLASTYNEQFF
TRBJ2-1 TRBD2 TRBV6-5 . TGTGCCAGCAGTCGCAGCGGGGGGCTTGTCAATGAGCAGTTCTTC CASSRSGGLVNEQFF
TRBJ2-2 TRBD2 TRBV9 . TGTGCCAGCAGCGTAGTTTTGCGGGGGGCCTCGAACACCGGGGAGCTGTTTTTT CASSVVLRGASNTGELFF
TRBJ2-3 . TRBV6-2/TRBV6-3 few TGTGCCAGCAGTTCCGCCGGAGAGGCTACGGATACGCAGTATTTT CASSSAGEATDTQYF
TRBJ2-2 . TRBV7-7 . TGTGCCAGCAGCTTAAGTGCAGGGAAAGGGGCCGGGGAGCTGTTTTTT CASSLSAGKGAGELFF
TRBJ1-2 . TRBV6-5 . TGTGCCAGCAGTCCCGGGGGGGCCTTCTATGGCTACACCTTC CASSPGGAFYGYTF
TRBJ1-4 . TRBV3-1/TRBV3-2 . TGTGCCAGCAGCCCACCGACAGGTGAAAAACTGTTTTTT CASSPPTGEKLFF
TRBJ2-1 . TRBV21-1 . TGTGCCAGCAGCAAAGCGGCTTACAATGAGCAGTTCTTC CASSKAAYNEQFF
TRBJ2-2 . TRBV6-5 once TGTGCCAGCAGTTACTCGATGGGACTCAAGGGCGGGGAGCTGTTTTTT CASSYSMGLKGGELFF
TRBJ1-5 . TRBV19 . TGTGCCAGTAGTATAGTTAGTCCAGGGGGCAATCAGCCCCAGCATTTT CASSIVSPGGNQPQHF
TRBJ1-2 TRBD1 TRBV14 . TGTGCCAGCAGCCTCGGACAGGGAGGAGGCTACACCTTC CASSLGQGGGYTF
TRBJ2-1 . TRBV3-1/TRBV3-2 . TGTGCCAGCAGCCCCCTCACAGGGGAGCAGTTCTTC CASSPLTGEQFF
TRBJ1-5 . TRBV5-3 . TGTGCCAGAAGCCCACAGTTAAAGACAGAACCCTTCAGCAATCAGCCCCAGCATTTT CARSPQLKTEPFSNQPQHF
TRBJ2-1 TRBD1 TRBV3-1/TRBV3-2 . TGTGCCAGCAGCCAAGATATAGGGCAGGGGGTAGGTGAGCAGTTCTTC CASSQDIGQGVGEQFF
TRBJ2-1 . TRBV5-1 . TGCGCCAGCAGCTTGAATCCAGATTCTTACAATGAGCAGTTCTTC CASSLNPDSYNEQFF
TRBJ1-6 . TRBV11-2 . TGTGCCAGCAGATCAGGGGCCCGAGCCTTCTATAATTCACCCCTCCACTTT CASRSGARAFYNSPLHF